This entry describes one TCR beta chain. The sample originates from a study of blood T cell repertoires in COVID-19. CDR3 length equals 15 residues. Losses at the gene ends were 0 bases for V and 7 bases for J; bases not matched to a gene: 5. Germline CDR1 reads SGHDT; CDR2 reads YYEEEE. How the authors handled the data: Reference gene primer amplification gave nucleated cell count estimates. TCRdb's table, derived via immunoSEQ multiplex PCR, lists solely in-frame clones and lacks some. The DNA gave D and trimming, while V, J and clone size come from that table. The sample holds 200,000 to 250,000 clones, over 60% seen once.

V gene TRBV5-6 combines with J gene TRBJ2-3; 10 bases line up with TRBD2. Sequences were obtained from peripheral blood. The sequence came from a woman between 65 and 79 years old with acute or convalescent COVID-19. CDR3 DNA: TGTGCCAGCAGCTTGGCGGCTAGCGGGAGAAATACGCAGTATTTT. Amino acid sequence: CASSLAASGRNTQYF. The complete variable domain, with remaining parts taken from reference TRBV5-6 and TRBJ2-3, reads DAGVTQSPTHLIKTRGQQVTLRCSPKSGHDTVSWYQQALGQGPQFIFQYYEEEERQRGNFPDRFSGHQFPNYSSELNVNALLLGDSALYLCASSLAASGRNTQYFGPGTRLTVL.